The clone carrying this T cell receptor beta chain was seen once. CDR1 is SGHRS and CDR2 is YFSETQ in the germline V gene. V was clipped by 3 bases and J by 3 bases, with 9 bases between them. This CDR3 has 13 amino acids. The sample belongs to a study of blood T cell repertoires in COVID-19. Overall study: From T cells, B-cell-depleted T cells, or PBMCs came the material, which was cDNA or gDNA.

Clones were sequenced by immunoSEQ multiplex PCR, and TCRdb holds only the in-frame ones, with some missing. This table has about 200,000 clones, around 83% appearing once. Material for sequencing was peripheral blood. The source of this sequence is a woman aged 45-65 years with COVID-19, enrolled during active disease. This chain joins TRBV5-1 and TRBJ1-2, with D unresolved. CDR3 nucleotides: TGCGCCAGCAGCTCCAACAGTTACTATGGCTACACCTTC. This translates into CASSSNSYYGYTF.